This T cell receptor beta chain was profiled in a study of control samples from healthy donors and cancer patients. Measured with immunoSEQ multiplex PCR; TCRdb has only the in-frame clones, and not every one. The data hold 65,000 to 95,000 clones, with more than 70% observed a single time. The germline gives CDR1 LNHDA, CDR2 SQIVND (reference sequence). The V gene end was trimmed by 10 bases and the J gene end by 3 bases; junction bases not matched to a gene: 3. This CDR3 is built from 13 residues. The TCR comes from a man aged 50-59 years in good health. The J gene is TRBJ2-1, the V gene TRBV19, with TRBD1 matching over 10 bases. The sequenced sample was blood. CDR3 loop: CATRDRGYNEQFF. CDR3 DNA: TGTGCCACCCGGGACAGGGGCTACAATGAGCAGTTCTTC.